What follows describes a single TCR beta chain. What it recognizes is unknown. The CDR3 is 16 residues long. This entry belongs to a study of T cell responses to AZD1222 COVID-19 vaccine. Study findings and constraints: Just a handful of AZD1222 recipients were seropositive at baseline. CD4 TCRs associated with vaccination spanned spike, dominating at 160-218 and 743-854. Sampled repertoires all dated from after the peak T cell response. White British donors predominated, females outnumbered males, and clonal diversity was possibly underestimated.

This table comes from immunoSEQ multiplex PCR, and its TCRdb copy is limited to in-frame clones, with some not included. The sample contains fewer than 200,000 clones, just over 85% of which appear only once. The TCR comes from an adult who received the AZD1222 COVID-19 vaccine. The sample in question was peripheral blood, obtained 28 days after the second AZD1222 dose. The genes are TRBV21-1 and TRBJ2-7; the D call in the table, TRBD1, was not verified against the DNA. TRBV21-1 is a known pseudogene. CDR3 amino acids: CASSMTGGLVVYEQYF. In DNA form, the CDR3 reads TGTGCCAGCAGCATGACAGGGGGCTTGGTAGTGTACGAGCAGTACTTC.